Presented here are 23 T cell receptor beta chains from one specimen sequenced in a study of cytomegalovirus exposure and HLA in healthy donors. Both 60 Vbeta primers and 13 Jbeta primers went into the PCR. Here immunoSEQ multiplex PCR was the method, and the copy in TCRdb shows in-frame clones only, minus some. Its listing shows fewer than 100,000 clones. Sequencing was performed on PBMCs. The receptors originated from a man between 18 and 35 years old in good health and CMV-seropositive.

V and J are TRBV5-1 and TRBJ1-1, with D possibly matching TRBD1 (6 bases). Germline CDR1 is SGHRS and CDR2 is YFSETQ. V lost 4 bases to trimming and J lost 1 base, with 11 bases between them. The CDR3 is 14 amino acids. DNA for the CDR3: TGCGCCAGCAGCGTAGGACAGACGAACACTGAAGCTTTCTTT. Encoded protein: CASSVGQTNTEAFF.

V gene TRBV16 combines with J gene TRBJ1-1; no reliable D call. The CDR3 loop spans 13 amino acids. The V end was cut by 0 bases, the J end by 9 bases, with 11 bases between. CDR1 is KGHSY and CDR2 is FQNENV in the germline V gene. CDR3 nucleotides: TGTGCCAGCAGCCAATCCCCGAACGGGAAAGCTTTCTTT. It encodes CASSQSPNGKAFF.

The chain couples TRBV18 to TRBJ1-4; D is perhaps TRBD1 (6 bases). Germline V gene lookup returns CDR1 KGHSH and CDR2 LQKENI. Deletions cut 0 bases from V and 7 bases from J, with 12 bases between. The CDR3 covers 15 residues. CDR3 protein: CASSPPQGRSEKLFF. The CDR3 nucleotides read TGTGCCAGCTCACCACCCCAGGGGCGAAGTGAAAAACTGTTTTTT.

The chain combines TRBV6-5 with TRBJ1-5; possibly TRBD1 for D (5 bases). V lost 6 bases, J lost 0 bases, and 12 bases lay in between. The V gene's germline CDR1 is MNHEY and CDR2 SVGAGI. CDR3 length: 15 amino acids. For the CDR3, the DNA is TGTGCCAGCAGCCGCCTCGACAGTAGCAATCAGCCCCAGCATTTT. This encodes CASSRLDSSNQPQHF.

The chain carries TRBV2 and TRBJ2-1, with D maybe TRBD1 (5 bases). V gave up 4 bases and J gave up 7 bases, with 14 bases separating them. There are 14 residues in the CDR3. Germline V lookup: CDR1 SNHLY, CDR2 FYNNEI. CDR3 residues: CASSVGQVNNEQFF. The CDR3, as DNA: TGTGCCAGCAGTGTGGGGCAGGTTAATAATGAGCAGTTCTTC.

This chain joins TRBV11-2 and TRBJ2-2, with D possibly matching TRBD1 (5 bases). Trimming cost V 5 bases and J 4 bases, with 14 bases left between them. In germline, CDR1 is SGHAT, CDR2 FQNNGV. The CDR3 extends over 15 amino acids. The CDR3 bases are TGTGCCAGCAGCCCCCCTGGTGGGGCCACCGGGGAGCTGTTTTTT. Translating gives CASSPPGGATGELFF.

The V call is TRBV30, the J call TRBJ2-3; 11 bases fit TRBD2. V lost 6 bases and J lost 5; bases outside the gene matches: 7. CDR1 and CDR2 (germline): GTSNPN, SVGIG (reference sequence). The CDR3 contains 14 residues. The CDR3 DNA reads TGTGCCTGTAAAGGGACTAGCGGCGGAGATACGCAGTATTTT. Its protein product is CACKGTSGGDTQYF.

The chain is built from TRBV4-2 and TRBJ2-5, with 10 bases lining up with TRBD1. The DNA end is more similar to TRBJ2-7, so the J call may be wrong. CDR1 LGHNA and CDR2 YNFKEQ come from the germline V gene. The CDR3 consists of 16 residues. The CDR3 DNA reads TGTGCCAGCAGCCGTACGGGACAGGGGTTCTCCTACGAGCAGTACTTC. Encoded protein: CASSRTGQGFSYEQYF.

This rearrangement joins TRBV18 to TRBJ2-1; 7 positions match TRBD1. V trimming: 0 bases; J trimming: 7 bases; junction bases outside the gene matches: 9. In germline, CDR1 is KGHSH, CDR2 LQKENI. The CDR3 covers 16 residues. The chain's CDR3 is CASSPPGTALINEQFF. CDR3 in DNA: TGTGCCAGCTCACCACCCGGGACAGCGCTGATAAATGAGCAGTTCTTC.

As regards this clone: Compared with germline, one end of the junction differs, possibly owing to a read error. The V call is TRBV28, the J call TRBJ2-5; 7 nucleotides align to TRBD2. The length of the CDR3 is 12 residues. The V gene's germline CDR1 is MDHEN and CDR2 SYDVKM. The CDR3 sequence: CGGSPSGETQYF. In DNA, the CDR3 is TGCGGCGGGAGTCCCTCCGGAGAGACCCAGTACTTC.

The chain employs TRBV15 and TRBJ2-6, with D tentatively TRBD2 (6 bases). Between the trimmed V and J ends, which lost 3 bases and 2 bases, there was a span of 11 bases. The V gene's germline CDR1 is LNHNV and CDR2 YYDKDF (reference sequence). The CDR3 is made up of 16 amino acids. CDR3 residues: CATSSGGSAGANVLTF. In DNA form, the CDR3 reads TGTGCCACCAGCAGCGGGGGTTCAGCTGGGGCCAACGTCCTGACTTTC.

J is TRBJ1-1 and V is TRBV6-1; 9 bases are a match to TRBD1. The CDR3 has 16 residues. Unmatched junction bases numbered 10, after V lost 4 bases and J lost 4 bases. Looked up from germline, CDR1 is MNHNS and CDR2 is SASEGT. CDR3 DNA sequence: TGTGCCAGCAGTGCCCCCAACAGGGGGCTGAGCACTGAAGCTTTCTTT. Encoded protein: CASSAPNRGLSTEAFF.

This chain links TRBV7-6 with TRBJ1-1; unclear D gene. V was cut by 2 bases and J by 2 bases, with 12 bases left in between. The CDR3 spans 15 residues. Germline V gene sequence: CDR1 SGHVS, CDR2 FNYEAQ. CDR3 nucleotides: TGTGCCAGCAGCTTATTCCCAGTTGCAAACACTGAAGCTTTCTTT. The encoded protein is CASSLFPVANTEAFF.

Of note for this clone: At one of its ends the junction is not consistent with the germline gene, which may arise from a read error. DNA of the CDR3: TGTGCCAGCAGGGAAGGGCCAGGGGGCAGGGGGGAGCAGTACTTC. Protein: CASREGPGGRGEQYF. The V gene is TRBV2, the J gene TRBJ2-7; 8 bases align to TRBD1. The CDR3 totals 15 residues. Germline assignment: CDR1 SNHLY and CDR2 FYNNEI.

The J gene is TRBJ1-2, the V gene TRBV19, with a weak D call TRBD1 (6 bases). The germline gives CDR1 LNHDA, CDR2 SQIVND (reference sequence). Deletions cut 6 bases from V and 4 bases from J, with 15 bases between. This CDR3 contains 14 residues. The CDR3, as DNA: TGTGCCAGTAGGTCGACAGGAGAGAGCTATGGCTACACCTTC. The encoded protein is CASRSTGESYGYTF.

This rearrangement joins TRBV28 to TRBJ2-1, with 7 positions matching TRBD2. The CDR3 totals 20 residues. Per germline, CDR1 MDHEN and CDR2 SYDVKM. Unmatched junction bases numbered 27, after V lost 6 bases and J lost 7 bases. CDR3 nucleotide sequence: TGTGCCAGCAGACCTCGCGGTCGGGGAGGGTTAGGTATCAGGGATAATGAGCAGTTCTTC. The encoded protein is CASRPRGRGGLGIRDNEQFF.

The J gene is TRBJ2-3, the V gene TRBV4-1; unclear D gene. In germline, CDR1 is MGHRA, CDR2 YSYEKL. The CDR3 totals 16 residues. With 0 bases removed from V and 4 bases from J, the gap between germline ends came to 14 bases. CDR3 sequence (DNA): TGCGCCAGCAGCCAAGATCCCCCGCAGGTTCCAGATACGCAGTATTTT. Its protein is CASSQDPPQVPDTQYF.

V gene TRBV19 combines with J gene TRBJ1-6, with D possibly being TRBD1 (5 bases). Trimming pared 3 bases from V and 4 bases from J, leaving 7 bases between. The CDR3 is 14 amino acids. Per germline, CDR1 LNHDA and CDR2 SQIVND (reference sequence). CDR3 in DNA: TGTGCCAGTAGTATTGGGGCTTATAATTCACCCCTCCACTTT. Protein product: CASSIGAYNSPLHF. Supplemented by reference TRBV19 and TRBJ1-6, the full variable domain reads DGGITQSPKYLFRKEGQNVTLSCEQNLNHDAMYWYRQDPGQGLRLIYYSQIVNDFQKGDIAEGYSVSREKKESFPLTVTSAQKNPTAFYLCASSIGAYNSPLHFGNGTRLTVT.

The rearrangement joins TRBV19 to TRBJ1-5; no definite D call. Per germline, CDR1 LNHDA and CDR2 SQIVND (reference sequence). The CDR3 contains 13 residues. Trimming stripped 3 bases from V and 7 bases from J, with 10 bases between. CDR3: CASSIQMHQPQHF. As DNA, the CDR3 is TGTGCCAGTAGTATCCAGATGCACCAGCCCCAGCATTTT.

V gene TRBV28 combines with J gene TRBJ1-3, with D maybe TRBD1 (6 bases). The V gene lost 3 bases and the J gene lost 11 bases, with 11 bases spanning the gap. CDR3 length: 12 amino acids. Per germline, CDR1 MDHEN and CDR2 SYDVKM. CDR3 sequence reads: CASSFTSGAIYF. DNA for the CDR3: TGTGCCAGCAGTTTCACCTCAGGGGCCATATATTTT. Filled out from reference TRBV28 and TRBJ1-3, the complete variable domain reads DVKVTQSSRYLVKRTGEKVFLECVQDMDHENMFWYRQDPGLGLRLIYFSYDVKMKEKGDIPEGYSVSREKKERFSLILESASTNQTSMYLCASSFTSGAIYFGEGSWLTVV.

The rearrangement joins TRBV18 to TRBJ1-5; TRBD1 matches at 7 bases. This CDR3 has 16 amino acids. The V gene end was trimmed by 3 bases and the J gene end by 2 bases; junction bases not matched to a gene: 7. Germline-derived CDR1 and CDR2 are KGHSH and LQKENI. This chain's CDR3 is CASSPRQGTGNQPQHF. CDR3 bases: TGTGCCAGCTCACCGCGACAGGGTACGGGCAATCAGCCCCAGCATTTT.

The chain uses TRBV11-2 and TRBJ2-7; TRBD1 matches 10 bases. CDR1 SGHAT and CDR2 FQNNGV come from the germline V gene. V was pared by 0 bases and J by 5 bases, with 7 bases of the junction left unmatched. CDR3 length: 16 residues. The CDR3 sequence: CASSLDIGTGVHEQYF. The CDR3 coding sequence is TGTGCCAGCAGCTTAGACATTGGGACAGGGGTCCACGAGCAGTACTTC.

V and J are TRBV18 and TRBJ2-7, with TRBD1 identical over 9 bases. CDR3 length: 14 amino acids. V shed 3 bases and J 4 bases; nucleotides not matched to a gene: 4. The germline V gene has CDR1 KGHSH and CDR2 LQKENI. CDR3 loop: CASSPDRGVYEQYF. DNA for the CDR3: TGTGCCAGCTCACCCGACAGGGGGGTGTACGAGCAGTACTTC.